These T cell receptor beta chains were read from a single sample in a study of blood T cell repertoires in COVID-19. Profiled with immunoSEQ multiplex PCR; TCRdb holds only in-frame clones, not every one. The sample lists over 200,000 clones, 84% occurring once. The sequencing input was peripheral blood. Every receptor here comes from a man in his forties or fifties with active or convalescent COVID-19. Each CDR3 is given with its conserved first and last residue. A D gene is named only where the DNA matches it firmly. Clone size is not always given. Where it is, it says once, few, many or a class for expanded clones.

CDR3aa: CASRPYEVNNSPLHF
CDR3nt: TGTGCCAGCAGACCTTATGAGGTCAACAATTCACCCCTCCACTTT
abundance: -
d_gene: -
j_gene: TRBJ1-6
v_gene: TRBV6-5

CDR3aa: CASSLRTGPLHEQYF
CDR3nt: TGTGCCAGCAGTCTCCGGACAGGGCCCCTCCACGAGCAGTACTTC
abundance: -
d_gene: TRBD1
j_gene: TRBJ2-7
v_gene: TRBV27

CDR3aa: CASRETANQPQHF
CDR3nt: TGTGCCAGCAGGGAGACAGCAAATCAGCCCCAGCATTTT
abundance: -
d_gene: -
j_gene: TRBJ1-5
v_gene: TRBV6-5

CDR3aa: CASSPTALTEAFF
CDR3nt: TGTGCCAGTAGTCCCACAGCTCTTACTGAAGCTTTCTTT
abundance: -
d_gene: -
j_gene: TRBJ1-1
v_gene: TRBV19

CDR3aa: CASSQGGTSGTDTQYF
CDR3nt: TGTGCCAGCAGCCAAGGTGGGACTAGCGGCACAGATACGCAGTATTTT
abundance: -
d_gene: TRBD2
j_gene: TRBJ2-3
v_gene: TRBV4-2

CDR3aa: CASSLQGTSGTYEQYF
CDR3nt: TGTGCCAGCAGCTTACAGGGGACTAGCGGAACCTACGAGCAGTACTTC
abundance: once
d_gene: TRBD2
j_gene: TRBJ2-7
v_gene: TRBV7-2

CDR3aa: CASSTRGQGATSGLNEQFF
CDR3nt: TGTGCCAGCAGCACGAGGGGACAGGGGGCCACTAGCGGGCTCAATGAGCAGTTCTTC
abundance: -
d_gene: TRBD1
j_gene: TRBJ2-1
v_gene: TRBV11-3

CDR3aa: CASIPPGGGTEAFF
CDR3nt: TGTGCCAGCATACCACCGGGAGGCGGCACTGAAGCTTTCTTT
abundance: -
d_gene: -
j_gene: TRBJ1-1
v_gene: TRBV3-1/TRBV3-2

CDR3aa: CASTRGDRSSYNSPLHF
CDR3nt: TGTGCCAGCACCAGGGGGGACAGGAGCTCCTATAATTCACCCCTCCACTTT
abundance: -
d_gene: TRBD1
j_gene: TRBJ1-6
v_gene: TRBV7-8

CDR3aa: CASSRAPGQVNEKLFF
CDR3nt: TGCGCCAGCAGCAGAGCTCCGGGACAGGTGAATGAAAAACTGTTTTTT
abundance: -
d_gene: TRBD1
j_gene: TRBJ1-4
v_gene: TRBV5-1

CDR3aa: CASSTRVDQPQHF
CDR3nt: TGTGCCAGCAGCACCAGGGTTGATCAGCCCCAGCATTTT
abundance: -
d_gene: -
j_gene: TRBJ1-5
v_gene: TRBV9

CDR3aa: CASSLDTNTDTQYF
CDR3nt: TGTGCCAGCTCACTGGACACGAACACAGATACGCAGTATTTT
abundance: -
d_gene: -
j_gene: TRBJ2-3
v_gene: TRBV18

CDR3aa: CASSFTGQPLSLHF
CDR3nt: TGTGCCAGCAGTTTTACAGGACAACCTTTGTCCCTCCACTTT
abundance: -
d_gene: -
j_gene: TRBJ1-6
v_gene: TRBV28

CDR3aa: CASSQTAGHTDTQYF
CDR3nt: TGCGCCAGCAGCCAGACAGCCGGCCACACAGATACGCAGTATTTT
abundance: -
d_gene: -
j_gene: TRBJ2-3
v_gene: TRBV4-1

CDR3aa: CASSTGLHFATNEKLFF
CDR3nt: TGTGCCAGCAGCACGGGACTCCACTTCGCAACTAATGAAAAACTGTTTTTT
abundance: -
d_gene: -
j_gene: TRBJ1-4
v_gene: TRBV5-8